The 8 T cell receptor beta chains presented below share a single source sample, sequenced in a study of cytomegalovirus exposure and HLA in healthy donors. This PCR relied on a set of 60 Vbeta primers and 13 Jbeta primers. Repertoires were generated with immunoSEQ multiplex PCR, while TCRdb's copy carries only in-frame clones and drops some. The top ten clones hold 15% to 20% of a sample with more than 90,000 clones, roughly three quarters of them seen once. The sample consisted of PBMCs. The origin of the receptors is a man aged 45-65 years in good health and CMV-seropositive.

The rearrangement joins TRBV9 to TRBJ2-7, with a tentative D call TRBD1 (5 bases). The CDR3 consists of 15 residues. Trimming left V 4 bases short and J 2 bases short, with 16 bases between. CDR1 and CDR2 from the germline V gene are SGDLS and YYNGEE. The CDR3 spells CASSPTETATYEQYF. The CDR3 bases are TGTGCCAGCAGCCCCACGGAGACAGCCACCTACGAGCAGTACTTC.

The rearrangement links TRBV5-1 to TRBJ2-7; 7 bases fit TRBD1. Trimming removed 7 bases from V and 2 bases from J; junction bases left unmatched: 3. This CDR3 contains 12 residues. The germline V gene has CDR1 SGHRS and CDR2 YFSETQ. The CDR3 is CASRDSTYEQYF. The CDR3 DNA reads as TGCGCCAGCCGGGACAGCACCTACGAGCAGTACTTC.

V and J are TRBV28 and TRBJ1-1; the match to TRBD1 covers 8 bases. The CDR3 runs 15 residues. V lost 5 bases to trimming and J lost 2 bases; unmatched junction nucleotides: 7. Germline-derived CDR1 and CDR2 are MDHEN and SYDVKM. The CDR3 is CASSPDRAINTEAFF. Written as DNA, the CDR3 is TGTGCCAGCAGTCCGGACAGGGCGATAAACACTGAAGCTTTCTTT.

The chain carries TRBV10-3 and TRBJ1-3; D ambiguous. Germline V gives CDR1 ENHRY, CDR2 SYGVKD. Deletions cut 2 bases from V and 0 bases from J, with 5 bases between. The CDR3 is 14 amino acids. The CDR3 DNA reads as TGTGCCATCAGTGAGACAGCCTCTGGAAACACCATATATTTT. As protein: CAISETASGNTIYF.

The CDR3 coding sequence is TGTGCCAGTAGGGCTTCCGGGACTAGCGATGATATCAATGAGCAGTTCTTC. Its protein product is CASRASGTSDDINEQFF. The rearrangement uses TRBV19 and TRBJ2-1, with 10 bases fitting TRBD2. From germline, CDR1 is LNHDA and CDR2 SQIVND (reference sequence). Trimming took 6 bases from V and 6 from J; bases not matched to a gene: 14. This CDR3 is built from 17 residues.

This sequence joins TRBV5-1 and TRBJ1-2; 9 bases fit TRBD1. From germline, CDR1 is SGHRS and CDR2 YFSETQ. V trimming: 4 bases; J trimming: 4 bases; junction bases outside the gene matches: 20. The CDR3 consists of 19 residues. CDR3: CASSLGGPGTGYYSYGYTF. DNA of the CDR3: TGCGCCAGCAGCCTTGGGGGGCCCGGGACAGGGTACTATTCCTATGGCTACACCTTC.

The chain links TRBV5-4 to TRBJ2-2; D is possibly TRBD2 (7 bases). CDR3 length equals 17 residues. The V gene lost 9 bases and the J gene lost 5 bases, with 26 bases spanning the gap. The germline CDR1 and CDR2 sequences are SGHNT and YYREEE (reference sequence). The CDR3 region is CATVKGGGPGRTGELFF. The DNA for the CDR3 is TGTGCCACCGTGAAGGGGGGAGGGCCTGGTAGGACCGGGGAGCTGTTTTTT.

This chain connects TRBV6-1 to TRBJ2-5; tentative D call: TRBD2 (5 bases). Germline V gene sequence: CDR1 MNHNS, CDR2 SASEGT. The CDR3 extends over 12 amino acids. Trimming took off 7 bases at V and 11 bases at J, with 17 bases between the two ends. The CDR3 DNA reads as TGTGCCAGCATTGGACCGGAGTGGGAGCAGTACTTC. It translates to CASIGPEWEQYF.